These T cell receptor beta chains were read from a single sample in a study of blood T cell repertoires in COVID-19. TCRdb keeps only in-frame clones here, not all; method: immunoSEQ multiplex PCR. The table shows 150,000 to 200,000 clones, with approximately 82% occurring only once. Material: PBMCs or T cells enriched from blood (not recorded which). The receptor set was obtained from a man aged 45-60 years who had recovered from COVID-19. The CDR3 runs from the conserved cysteine through the conserved F or W. The order of the fields is CDR3 DNA, CDR3 protein, V gene, D gene, clone size, J gene, CDR3 length. The D gene is left open where the match is weak. Rows give clone size only sometimes, using once, few, many, or a class for an expanded clone.

cdr3_nt: TGCGCCAGCAGCTCCTCGAACAGGGAAAAAGCTTTCTTT
cdr3_aa: CASSSSNREKAFF
v_call: TRBV5-1
d_call: -
clone_size: -
j_call: TRBJ1-1
cdr3_length: 13

cdr3_nt: TGTGCCAGCAGCTTGGGAGGCGGCGAGTACAATGAGCAGTTCTTC
cdr3_aa: CASSLGGGEYNEQFF
v_call: TRBV7-2
d_call: -
clone_size: -
j_call: TRBJ2-1
cdr3_length: 15

cdr3_nt: TGTGCCAGCTCACCACTCCCCCAGAGCAATCAGCCCCAGCATTTT
cdr3_aa: CASSPLPQSNQPQHF
v_call: TRBV18
d_call: -
clone_size: once
j_call: TRBJ1-5
cdr3_length: 15

cdr3_nt: TGCGCCAGCTCCAAGGACAGAAATCAGCCCCAGCATTTT
cdr3_aa: CASSKDRNQPQHF
v_call: TRBV10-2
d_call: -
clone_size: -
j_call: TRBJ1-5
cdr3_length: 13

cdr3_nt: TGTGCCAGCAGCCAAGATTCGACCTCTCCAGGTCCACCCCTCCACTTT
cdr3_aa: CASSQDSTSPGPPLHF
v_call: TRBV4-2
d_call: -
clone_size: few
j_call: TRBJ1-6
cdr3_length: 16

cdr3_nt: TGTGCCAGCTCACCTAACGGACAGGGGGTTAACAATGAGCAGTTCTTC
cdr3_aa: CASSPNGQGVNNEQFF
v_call: TRBV18
d_call: TRBD1
clone_size: -
j_call: TRBJ2-1
cdr3_length: 16

cdr3_nt: TGTGCCAGCAGCGACGGACAGGCCTCCTACAATGAGCAGTTCTTC
cdr3_aa: CASSDGQASYNEQFF
v_call: TRBV5-4
d_call: TRBD1
clone_size: -
j_call: TRBJ2-1
cdr3_length: 15

cdr3_nt: TGTGCCAGCAGTGAAGTAGCGGGGTCCTCCTACGAGCAGTACTTC
cdr3_aa: CASSEVAGSSYEQYF
v_call: TRBV6-1
d_call: TRBD2
clone_size: -
j_call: TRBJ2-7
cdr3_length: 15

cdr3_nt: TGTGCCAGCAGTTACGGGGGGGCTCTAGGGAATGAGCAGTTCTTC
cdr3_aa: CASSYGGALGNEQFF
v_call: TRBV27
d_call: TRBD2
clone_size: -
j_call: TRBJ2-1
cdr3_length: 15

cdr3_nt: TGTGCCAGCAGCAGGGGACATCTTTTTACGGACGAGCAGTACTTC
cdr3_aa: CASSRGHLFTDEQYF
v_call: TRBV21-1
d_call: -
clone_size: -
j_call: TRBJ2-7
cdr3_length: 15

cdr3_nt: TGTGCCAGCAGCGCCCCCGGAGGAGAAGAAGCTTTCTTT
cdr3_aa: CASSAPGGEEAFF
v_call: TRBV25-1
d_call: -
clone_size: -
j_call: TRBJ1-1
cdr3_length: 13

cdr3_nt: TGTGCCAGCAGCTTTAGGAGAAGCGGGGAGCTGTTTTTT
cdr3_aa: CASSFRRSGELFF
v_call: TRBV12-3/TRBV12-4
d_call: -
clone_size: -
j_call: TRBJ2-2
cdr3_length: 13

cdr3_nt: TGTGCCAGCAGTCTACAGGGTTCCTATAATTCACCCCTCCACTTT
cdr3_aa: CASSLQGSYNSPLHF
v_call: TRBV6-5
d_call: -
clone_size: -
j_call: TRBJ1-6
cdr3_length: 15

cdr3_nt: TGTGCCACCAGTAGAGACAGCAACCCCTACGAGCAGTACTTC
cdr3_aa: CATSRDSNPYEQYF
v_call: TRBV24-1
d_call: -
clone_size: -
j_call: TRBJ2-7
cdr3_length: 14

cdr3_nt: TGTGCCAGCAGGGGGAGCGGTCTTAGATCTGAAGCTTTCTTT
cdr3_aa: CASRGSGLRSEAFF
v_call: TRBV2
d_call: -
clone_size: -
j_call: TRBJ1-1
cdr3_length: 14

cdr3_nt: TGTGCCAGCAGCTTAAGACCCCCGGCTAGCGGGGGCTCCGGTGAGCAGTTCTTC
cdr3_aa: CASSLRPPASGGSGEQFF
v_call: TRBV7-3
d_call: TRBD2
clone_size: once
j_call: TRBJ2-1
cdr3_length: 18

cdr3_nt: TGTGCCAGCAGCCCGGGACTGAACACCGGGGAGCTGTTTTTT
cdr3_aa: CASSPGLNTGELFF
v_call: TRBV5-8
d_call: -
clone_size: many
j_call: TRBJ2-2
cdr3_length: 14

cdr3_nt: TGTGCCAGCAGCCGGGGGGGAGCCTACGAGCAGTACTTC
cdr3_aa: CASSRGGAYEQYF
v_call: TRBV3-1/TRBV3-2
d_call: TRBD2
clone_size: -
j_call: TRBJ2-7
cdr3_length: 13

cdr3_nt: TGTGCCAGCACCCCAGGGGCTAAACTTGAAAAACTGTTTTTT
cdr3_aa: CASTPGAKLEKLFF
v_call: TRBV9
d_call: -
clone_size: -
j_call: TRBJ1-4
cdr3_length: 14

cdr3_nt: TGTGCCTGGAGCGGACTAGCGGGGGGGCCCGATGAGCAGTTCTTC
cdr3_aa: CAWSGLAGGPDEQFF
v_call: TRBV30
d_call: TRBD2
clone_size: -
j_call: TRBJ2-1
cdr3_length: 15

cdr3_nt: TGTGCCAGTAGGTGGCCTTCTGGAAACACCATATATTTT
cdr3_aa: CASRWPSGNTIYF
v_call: TRBV19
d_call: -
clone_size: -
j_call: TRBJ1-3
cdr3_length: 13

cdr3_nt: TGTGCCAGCAGCTTAAAGTTGTCAGCTGGAGGAACTGAAGCTTTCTTT
cdr3_aa: CASSLKLSAGGTEAFF
v_call: TRBV7-2
d_call: -
clone_size: -
j_call: TRBJ1-1
cdr3_length: 16

cdr3_nt: TGTGCCAGCAGCTTAGTGGGACAGGGATACGAGCAGTACTTC
cdr3_aa: CASSLVGQGYEQYF
v_call: TRBV7-9
d_call: TRBD1
clone_size: few
j_call: TRBJ2-7
cdr3_length: 14

cdr3_nt: TGTGCCAGCAGAGACTCGGGACAGGGTGGTGGCTACACCTTC
cdr3_aa: CASRDSGQGGGYTF
v_call: TRBV6-5
d_call: TRBD1
clone_size: few
j_call: TRBJ1-2
cdr3_length: 14

cdr3_nt: TGCGCCAGCAGCTTGGGTGCGAACACAGATACGCAGTATTTT
cdr3_aa: CASSLGANTDTQYF
v_call: TRBV5-1
d_call: -
clone_size: once
j_call: TRBJ2-3
cdr3_length: 14

cdr3_nt: TGTGCCAGCAGCTTAGCGGGGGGGGCAATCAACGAGCAGTACTTC
cdr3_aa: CASSLAGGAINEQYF
v_call: TRBV7-6
d_call: -
clone_size: -
j_call: TRBJ2-7
cdr3_length: 15

cdr3_nt: TGTGCCAGCAGCCCCATGGGGGGGCGTCGGAATGAGCAGTTCTTC
cdr3_aa: CASSPMGGRRNEQFF
v_call: TRBV11-3
d_call: -
clone_size: once
j_call: TRBJ2-1
cdr3_length: 15

cdr3_nt: TGTGCCAGCTCAGGGGGCGCGTACACCGGGGAGCTGTTTTTT
cdr3_aa: CASSGGAYTGELFF
v_call: TRBV28
d_call: TRBD1
clone_size: -
j_call: TRBJ2-2
cdr3_length: 14

cdr3_nt: TGTGCCAGTAGTGGGACGGGACTAGCGGAAGGAGATACGCAGTATTTT
cdr3_aa: CASSGTGLAEGDTQYF
v_call: TRBV19
d_call: TRBD2
clone_size: -
j_call: TRBJ2-3
cdr3_length: 16